One sample yielded the 30 T cell receptor beta chains listed below, sequenced in a study of blood T cells in healthy people across ages. Primed by a sample-barcoded 5' primer and a J-beta primer mix, a second PCR proceeded for about 6 to 11 cycles. MiXCR, run by TCRdb on the 5' RACE reads, gives a single entry per CDR3 protein. The data hold under 1,100,000 distinct CDR3 sequences, with about 25% observed a single time. These data were likewise used in another study, on T cells of mothers and their children.

Sequences were obtained from blood. All receptors come from a girl between 2 and 10 years old in good health.

The rearrangement links TRBV6-5 to TRBJ1-4, with D hard to call. Germline loops: CDR1 MNHEY, CDR2 SVGAGI. This CDR3 spans 12 amino acids. The ends were cut back, 0 bases at V and 8 bases at J, with 4 bases in the middle. The CDR3 region has the DNA TGTGCCAGCAGTTACTCCCCCGAAAAACTGTTTTTT. Translation: CASSYSPEKLFF.

CDR3 in DNA: TGTGCCACCAGCAGAGAAGGGACCGCTGAAGCTTTCTTT. It translates to CATSREGTAEAFF. The genes are TRBV15 and TRBJ1-1; possibly TRBD1 for D (5 bases). CDR3 length: 13 residues. In germline, CDR1 is LNHNV, CDR2 YYDKDF (reference sequence). V was pared by 0 bases and J by 6 bases, with 8 bases between. Full variable domain (missing parts from reference TRBV15 and TRBJ1-1): DAMVIQNPRYQVTQFGKPVTLSCSQTLNHNVMYWYQQKSSQAPKLLFHYYDKDFNNEADTPDNFQSRRPNTSFCFLDIRSPGLGDTAMYLCATSREGTAEAFFGQGTRLTVV.

This clonotype was observed a few times. This chain uses TRBV5-1 with TRBJ2-5, with TRBD1 as a possible D gene (6 bases). This CDR3 region has 14 residues. V was clipped by 4 bases and J by 4 bases, with 14 bases between them. Germline CDR1 SGHRS, CDR2 YFSETQ. CDR3 DNA: TGCGCCAGCAGCGACCACAGGGCCGCAGAGACCCAGTACTTC. Protein product: CASSDHRAAETQYF.

The chain couples TRBV6-6 to TRBJ1-5; no clear D gene. V was pared by 2 bases and J by 0 bases, with 11 bases between. Germline V gene sequence: CDR1 MNHNY, CDR2 SVGAGI (reference sequence). The CDR3 is 16 amino acids. In DNA, the CDR3 is TGTGCCAGCAGTTACGTAATACAGCTTAGCAATCAGCCCCAGCATTTT. The encoded protein is CASSYVIQLSNQPQHF.

This clonotype was recorded a few times. CDR3 nucleotides: TGCGCCAGCAGCTTGGCCCCTCTAACGTCTGAAGCTTTCTTT. Translated: CASSLAPLTSEAFF. The chain has TRBV5-1 and TRBJ1-1, with D unresolved. This CDR3 spans 14 amino acids. The germline V and J ends were trimmed by 0 bases and 6 bases, with 12 bases remaining between them. The germline CDR1 and CDR2 sequences are SGHRS and YFSETQ.

This chain connects TRBV6-1 to TRBJ1-1, with D possibly being TRBD1 (5 bases). This CDR3 comprises 13 residues. Trimming shortened V by 11 bases and J by 1 base, and 14 bases separated the two germline ends. The germline CDR1 and CDR2 sequences are MNHNS and SASEGT. CDR3 region: CAGGTEGNTEAFF. The DNA for the CDR3 is TGTGCCGGGGGGACGGAAGGGAACACTGAAGCTTTCTTT.

V usage is TRBV4-2 and J usage is TRBJ2-5; D remains unclear. The CDR3 runs to 15 residues. CDR1 is LGHNA and CDR2 is YNFKEQ in the germline V gene. Trimming stripped 5 bases from V and 0 bases from J, with 13 bases between. The CDR3 sequence is CASSYGDGNQETQYF. The DNA of the CDR3 is TGTGCCAGCAGCTATGGGGATGGGAACCAAGAGACCCAGTACTTC.

The table lists this clonotype with many counts. The chain joins TRBV7-8 to TRBJ2-1; D unresolved. CDR1 and CDR2 from the germline V gene are SGHVS and FQNEAQ. V lost 1 base to trimming and J lost 8 bases, with 12 bases between them. This CDR3 comprises 14 residues. The CDR3: CASSLDLGPYEQFF. CDR3 nucleotide sequence: TGTGCCAGCAGCTTAGATCTCGGGCCCTATGAGCAGTTCTTC.

On this clonotype itself: A junction end diverges from the germline sequence, so it may reflect a read error. The genes are TRBV7-3 and TRBJ1-1, with a weak D call TRBD1 (5 bases). The V gene's germline CDR1 is SGHTA and CDR2 FQGTGA. CDR3 length: 11 residues. The CDR3 here is CASSSTGPPYF. In nucleotides, the CDR3 is TGTGCCAGCAGTTCGACGGGACCCCCTTACTTT.

This clonotype was observed a handful of times. J is TRBJ1-4 and V is TRBV12-3 or TRBV12-4, with 10 bases fitting TRBD1. The CDR3 loop spans 16 amino acids. J was trimmed by 11 bases and V by 0 bases; bases with no gene match: 9. The CDR3: CASSLALGQGGSKLFF. The CDR3, as DNA: TGTGCCAGCAGTTTAGCGCTCGGACAGGGGGGTTCGAAACTGTTTTTT.

The chain has TRBV12-3 or TRBV12-4 and TRBJ2-3; TRBD2 aligns across 13 bases. The CDR3 sequence is 16 residues long. Germline trimming cut 5 bases from V and 5 bases from J; bases unmatched to any gene: 7. CDR3 residues: CASSPGLAGARDTQYF. The CDR3 DNA sequence: TGTGCCAGCAGTCCAGGACTAGCGGGAGCGAGAGATACGCAGTATTTT.

The chain has TRBV5-1 and TRBJ1-3; D remains ambiguous. CDR1 is SGHRS, CDR2 YFSETQ, per germline. V was trimmed by 0 bases and J by 2 bases, leaving 9 bases between them. The length of the CDR3 is 15 residues. CDR3 region: CASSLAGQPGNTIYF. The CDR3 nucleotides read TGCGCCAGCAGCTTGGCTGGCCAGCCTGGAAACACCATATATTTT.

This rearrangement joins TRBV29-1 to TRBJ2-1; D is perhaps TRBD1 or TRBD2 (5 bases each). The CDR3 runs to 13 residues. Deletions cut 2 bases from V and 8 bases from J, with 13 bases between. From germline, CDR1 is SQVTM and CDR2 ANQGSEA. In nucleotides, the CDR3 is TGCAGCGTTGAAAGGGGAGCGGTCGATGAGCAGTTCTTC. Protein sequence: CSVERGAVDEQFF.

The sample holds a few counts of this clonotype. The chain carries TRBV14 and TRBJ1-6, with 9 bases lining up with TRBD1. The CDR3 extends over 16 amino acids. Germline V gives CDR1 SGHDN, CDR2 FVKESK. V dropped 6 bases and J dropped 11; count of bases not matched to a gene: 14. The CDR3 sequence is CASRLRNRDRAAPLHF. The CDR3 nucleotides are TGTGCCAGCAGGCTGCGTAATCGGGACAGGGCAGCACCCCTCCACTTT.

This chain uses TRBV15 with TRBJ2-3, with D possibly TRBD1 on 5 matching bases. Germline values: CDR1 LNHNV, CDR2 YYDKDF (reference sequence). This CDR3 spans 17 amino acids. V was pared by 3 bases and J by 1 base, with 17 bases between. The CDR3 sequence: CATSSHDSLAGTDTQYF. The CDR3 nucleotides read TGTGCCACCAGCAGTCATGACAGTTTGGCTGGCACAGATACGCAGTATTTT.

This clonotype was counted ten times or more. This rearrangement joins TRBV12-3 or TRBV12-4 to TRBJ2-1, with D maybe TRBD2 (6 bases). The CDR3 totals 15 residues. Deletions cut 6 bases from V and 0 bases from J, with 12 bases between. CDR3 region: CASRVRGSSYNEQFF. The CDR3 coding sequence is TGTGCCAGCAGGGTTCGGGGGAGCTCCTACAATGAGCAGTTCTTC.

The V gene is TRBV12-3 or TRBV12-4, the J gene TRBJ2-7; D is ambiguous. Gene TRBJ2-5 matches the end of the DNA better, so the J call may be wrong. CDR3 length: 15 residues. CDR3 residues: CASSPTVRLWETQYF. The CDR3 DNA follows: TGTGCCAGCAGTCCCACCGTACGGTTGTGGGAGACCCAGTACTTC.

This clonotype was observed a handful of times. For the CDR3, the DNA is TGTGCCAGCAGCTCCCGATCGATCAGGAGTAAAGAGACCCAGTACTTC. It is translated as CASSSRSIRSKETQYF. V and J are TRBV7-2 and TRBJ2-5, with D hard to call. Germline V gives CDR1 SGHTA, CDR2 FQGNSA. The CDR3 runs to 16 residues. V was trimmed by 4 bases and J by 3 bases, leaving 18 bases between them.

This clonotype has just a few counts. This chain joins TRBV20-1 and TRBJ1-1, with D possibly TRBD1 on 5 matching bases. With 0 bases removed from V and 1 base from J, the gap between germline ends came to 15 bases. This CDR3 has 16 amino acids. Germline CDR1 is DFQATT and CDR2 is SNEGSKA (reference sequence). As DNA, the CDR3 is TGCAGTGCTAGAGATCAAAATCGACAGAAGAACACTGAAGCTTTCTTT. Protein product: CSARDQNRQKNTEAFF.

Only a few counts were recorded for this clonotype. The chain recombines TRBV20-1 with TRBJ1-5; TRBD1 agrees at 7 bases. The CDR3 runs to 12 residues. V was pared by 8 bases and J by 4 bases, with 5 bases of the junction left unmatched. Germline lookup yields CDR1 DFQATT and CDR2 SNEGSKA (reference sequence). The CDR3 DNA reads as TGCAGTATACAGGGGAATAATCAGCCCCAGCATTTT. It encodes CSIQGNNQPQHF.

V usage is TRBV24-1 and J usage is TRBJ2-7; 12 bases are shared with TRBD2. The end of the DNA is better explained by TRBJ2-1, so the J call may be wrong. CDR1 is KGHDR and CDR2 is SFDVKD in the germline V gene. CDR3 size: 16 residues. CDR3 residues: CATETSGSPPRNEQFF. CDR3 nucleotide sequence: TGTGCCACAGAGACTAGCGGGAGTCCCCCGCGAAATGAGCAGTTCTTC.

The chain uses TRBV4-2 and TRBJ2-5, with 7 positions matching TRBD1. Looked up from germline, CDR1 is LGHNA and CDR2 is YNFKEQ. CDR3 length: 13 amino acids. The V and J ends lost 3 bases and 3 bases, in that order; junction bases with no gene match: 1. The CDR3 is CASSQGTEETQYF. The CDR3 nucleotides read TGTGCCAGCAGCCAGGGGACAGAAGAGACCCAGTACTTC.

Worth noting for this clonotype: Its ends do not fully match the called genes, so a read error is possible. This chain joins TRBV16 and TRBJ2-2; D possibly corresponds to TRBD2 (6 bases). Germline V gives CDR1 KGHSY, CDR2 FQNENV. The CDR3 runs to 14 residues. CDR3 sequence (DNA): TGTGCCAGCAGCCCGGACACCGACACCGGGGGGCTGTTTTTT. Translation: CASSPDTDTGGLFF.

This clonotype was recorded a few times. V gene TRBV12-3 or TRBV12-4 combines with J gene TRBJ1-1; no firm D call. The CDR3 runs to 16 residues. The ends were cut back, 1 base at V and 1 base at J, with 13 bases in the middle. In DNA form, the CDR3 reads TGTGCCAGCAGTTTAGGGACTGATTCACGGAACACTGAAGCTTTCTTT. Its translation is CASSLGTDSRNTEAFF.

This clonotype was seen a few times. The chain has TRBV29-1 and TRBJ2-1; maybe TRBD1 (5 bases). The J call may be incorrect, as the DNA end agrees better with TRBJ2-7. There are 13 residues in the CDR3. Germline lookup yields CDR1 SQVTM and CDR2 ANQGSEA. Here the CDR3 DNA reads TGCAGCGTTGAACAGGGCAGGGCTTATGAGCAGTACTTC. It encodes CSVEQGRAYEQYF.

This clonotype has a handful of counts. The V call is TRBV6-2 or TRBV6-3, the J call TRBJ2-1; TRBD2 might be the D (6 bases). The V gene lost 8 bases and the J gene lost 5 bases, with 22 bases spanning the gap. CDR1 and CDR2 from the germline V gene are MNHEY and SVGEGT. The CDR3 totals 16 residues. CDR3 amino acids: CASFDPPGTGNNEQFF. CDR3 bases: TGTGCCAGCTTCGATCCTCCCGGGACTGGTAACAATGAGCAGTTCTTC.

This clonotype has a handful of counts. This sequence joins TRBV5-1 and TRBJ2-1; tentative D call: TRBD1 (6 bases). With 4 bases removed from V and 5 bases from J, the gap between germline ends came to 28 bases. The germline V gene has CDR1 SGHRS and CDR2 YFSETQ. CDR3 length: 19 amino acids. DNA of the CDR3: TGCGCCAGCAGCCCGACACAGGGTTGGAGAGCGGAGATCAACAATGAGCAGTTCTTC. This codes for CASSPTQGWRAEINNEQFF.

This clonotype was picked up a small number of times. The CDR3 DNA is TGTGCCAGCAACCCAATCAACAATGAGCAGTTCTTC. Translation gives CASNPINNEQFF. The chain combines TRBV7-2 with TRBJ2-1; D not resolved. Looked up from germline, CDR1 is SGHTA and CDR2 is FQGNSA. V lost 7 bases and J lost 5, with 9 bases in between. The CDR3 consists of 12 residues.

In DNA form, the CDR3 reads TGCGCCAGCAGCCAAGATAGACCCTACGAGCAGTACTTC. As protein: CASSQDRPYEQYF. V usage is TRBV4-1 and J usage is TRBJ2-7; D is ambiguous. The V end lost 0 bases, the J end lost 2 bases, and 5 bases lay between the germline ends. The CDR3 totals 13 residues. Germline V lookup: CDR1 MGHRA, CDR2 YSYEKL.

This clonotype was observed a handful of times. The genes are TRBV19 and TRBJ2-4; 7 positions match TRBD1. The V gene's germline CDR1 is LNHDA and CDR2 SQIVND (reference sequence). Trimming cost V 4 bases and J 5 bases; bases outside gene matches: 8. CDR3 length: 15 residues. CDR3 sequence (DNA): TGTGCCAGTAGTAAACCACAGGGGTGGGAAAACATTCAGTACTTC. This encodes CASSKPQGWENIQYF.